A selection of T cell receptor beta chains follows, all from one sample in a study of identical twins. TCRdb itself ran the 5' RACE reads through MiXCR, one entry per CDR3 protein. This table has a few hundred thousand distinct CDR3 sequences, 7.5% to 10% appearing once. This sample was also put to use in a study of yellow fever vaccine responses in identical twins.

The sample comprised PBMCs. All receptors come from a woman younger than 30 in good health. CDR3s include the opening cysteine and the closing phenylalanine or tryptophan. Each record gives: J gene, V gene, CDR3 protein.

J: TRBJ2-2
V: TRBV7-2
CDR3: CASSLPTGSTGELFF

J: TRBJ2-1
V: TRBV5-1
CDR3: CASRELPSYNEQFF

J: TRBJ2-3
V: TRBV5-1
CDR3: CASSIVGLRDTQYF

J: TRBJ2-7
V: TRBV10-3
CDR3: CAIAFKYEQYF

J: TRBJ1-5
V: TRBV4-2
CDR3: CASSQDRDTNQPQHF

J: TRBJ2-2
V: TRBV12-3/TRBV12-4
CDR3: CASPLPPGDRFANTGELFF

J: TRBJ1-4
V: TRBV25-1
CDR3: CASSESRRGKVGEKLFF

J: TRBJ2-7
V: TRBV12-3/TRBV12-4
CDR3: CASSLTSFGGADEQYF

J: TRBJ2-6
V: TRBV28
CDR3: CASSFHRDRVMWGANVLTF

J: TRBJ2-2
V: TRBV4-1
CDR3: CASSPFYGSSTGELFF

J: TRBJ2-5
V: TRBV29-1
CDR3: CSVLQGGETQYF

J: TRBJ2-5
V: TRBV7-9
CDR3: CASSLAHRGDGQETQYF

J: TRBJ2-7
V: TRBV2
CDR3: CASRGDGAVYF

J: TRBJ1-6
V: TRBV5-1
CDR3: CASRSGDMEGTPLHF

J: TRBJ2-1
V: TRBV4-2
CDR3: CASSQALSSFPSRHNEQFF

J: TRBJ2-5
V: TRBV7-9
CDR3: CASSLGQVQETQYF

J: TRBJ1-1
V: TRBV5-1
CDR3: CASTKTWGGLGVDRNTEAFF

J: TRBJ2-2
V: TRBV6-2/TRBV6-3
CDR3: CASRNGDSGVANTGELFF

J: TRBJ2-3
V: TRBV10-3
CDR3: CAISESRTDTQYF